This passage covers 30 T cell receptor beta chains from one sample sequenced in a study of naive and memory T cell subsets. Ligated cDNA underwent four rounds of PCR with nested alpha and beta constant region primers and SP2. TCRdb re-called the 5' RACE reads through MiXCR, storing one row per CDR3 protein. The sample holds some 60,000 distinct CDR3 sequences, under 10% seen once. An oligonucleotide containing a UMI was ligated to the 3' end of TCR cDNA. These receptors came from a female donor in good health.

This clonotype was seen only a few times. The chain is built from TRBV7-2 and TRBJ2-3; D is possibly TRBD2 (7 bases). The CDR3 is 17 amino acids. Trimming pared 6 bases from V and 6 bases from J, leaving 25 bases between. Germline values: CDR1 SGHTA, CDR2 FQGNSA. The CDR3, as DNA: TGTGCCAGCAGACCACCCTGGGGGGGGGCCGTTTGGGATACGCAGTATTTT. Translating gives CASRPPWGGAVWDTQYF.

This clonotype was detected many times. The V and J genes are TRBV4-2 and TRBJ1-3, with 7 bases aligning to TRBD1. CDR1 LGHNA and CDR2 YNFKEQ come from the germline V gene. This CDR3 has 17 amino acids. V gave up 0 bases and J gave up 3 bases; unmatched junction bases: 8. The CDR3 nucleotides read TGTGCCAGCAGCCAAGAAACGAGAGGGGGCGGTGGAAACACCATATATTTT. This gives the protein CASSQETRGGGGNTIYF.

This clonotype was recorded many times. The chain has TRBV7-2 and TRBJ1-4, with D unclear. The CDR3 runs 16 residues. Germline values: CDR1 SGHTA, CDR2 FQGNSA. Trimming pared 5 bases from V and 4 bases from J, leaving 17 bases between. The CDR3 DNA follows: TGTGCCAGCAGCCCCAGTTTGGTACAGAGTAATGAAAAACTGTTTTTT. Translation gives CASSPSLVQSNEKLFF. Based on the CDR3 plus reference TRBV7-2 and TRBJ1-4, the full variable domain is GAGVSQSPSNKVTEKGKDVELRCDPISGHTALYWYRQSLGQGLEFLIYFQGNSAPDKSGLPSDRFSAERTGGSVSTLTIQRTQQEDSAVYLCASSPSLVQSNEKLFFGSGTQLSVL.

This clonotype turned up a few times. The rearrangement uses TRBV12-3 or TRBV12-4 and TRBJ2-3; D not certain. The CDR3 extends over 14 amino acids. Trimming stripped 5 bases from V and 4 bases from J, with 13 bases between. The CDR3 sequence: CASSPPPKPDTQYF. The CDR3 DNA reads as TGTGCCAGCAGTCCCCCCCCTAAGCCAGATACGCAGTATTTT.

This clonotype was counted a few times. The chain combines TRBV19 with TRBJ2-2; D ambiguous. Trimming stripped 5 bases from V and 0 bases from J, with 10 bases between. The CDR3 extends over 15 amino acids. Germline-derived CDR1 and CDR2 are LNHDA and SQIVND (reference sequence). CDR3 DNA: TGTGCCAGTAGTCTCCAGGACGCGAACACCGGGGAGCTGTTTTTT. Translated, it gives CASSLQDANTGELFF.

This clonotype was seen a few times. J is TRBJ2-7 and V is TRBV11-2, with 7 bases identical to TRBD1. The CDR3 covers 13 residues. J gave up 3 bases and V 5 bases, and 4 bases lay outside the gene matches. CDR1 is SGHAT, CDR2 FQNNGV, per germline. This chain's CDR3 is CASSAWDSYEQYF. The CDR3 DNA sequence: TGTGCCAGCAGCGCCTGGGACAGCTACGAGCAGTACTTC. Variable domain in full (rest from reference TRBV11-2 and TRBJ2-7): EAGVAQSPRYKIIEKRQSVAFWCNPISGHATLYWYQQILGQGPKLLIQFQNNGVVDDSQLPKDRFSAERLKGVDSTLKIQPAKLEDSAVYLCASSAWDSYEQYFGPGTRLTVT.

The V and J genes are TRBV20-1 and TRBJ2-5; the D is unclear. The germline V and J ends were trimmed by 0 bases and 6 bases, with 11 bases remaining between them. The CDR3 loop spans 13 amino acids. Looked up from germline, CDR1 is DFQATT and CDR2 is SNEGSKA (reference sequence). The CDR3 region is CSARDSRGKTQYF. The CDR3 bases are TGCAGTGCTAGAGATTCCCGAGGAAAGACCCAGTACTTC.

This clonotype was counted ten times or more. This rearrangement joins TRBV7-2 to TRBJ2-3; 8 bases agree with TRBD1. V lost 8 bases and J lost 0; bases outside the gene matches: 4. The CDR3 has 14 residues. CDR1 SGHTA and CDR2 FQGNSA come from the germline V gene. DNA of the CDR3: TGTGCCAGCCACCGGGACAGGAGCACAGATACGCAGTATTTT. Residues: CASHRDRSTDTQYF.

The sample holds a few counts of this clonotype. The chain carries TRBV28 and TRBJ1-4; tentatively, D is TRBD1 (5 bases). The CDR3 covers 12 residues. The germline V gene encodes CDR1 MDHEN and CDR2 SYDVKM. Trimming took 1 base from V and 10 from J, leaving 7 bases between them. The CDR3 sequence: CASSLLRGKLFF. The CDR3 bases are TGTGCCAGCAGTTTATTGAGGGGAAAACTGTTTTTT.

This clonotype has more than one count but fewer than ten. The V and J genes are TRBV11-2 and TRBJ2-7; D is unresolved. V lost 0 bases and J lost 4, with 7 bases in between. Germline V gene sequence: CDR1 SGHAT, CDR2 FQNNGV. This CDR3 contains 13 residues. The CDR3 DNA sequence: TGTGCCAGCAGCTTAGAGATCAGATACGAGCAGTACTTC. Its protein is CASSLEIRYEQYF.

This clonotype occurred a few times. CDR3 bases: TGTGCCACCAGTTCGACTATCAATCAGCCCCAGCATTTT. Translating gives CATSSTINQPQHF. The chain joins TRBV24-1 to TRBJ1-5; no reliable D call. V lost 6 bases to trimming and J lost 3 bases, with 8 bases between them. The germline V gene has CDR1 KGHDR and CDR2 SFDVKD. The CDR3 length is 13 residues.

This chain links TRBV4-3 with TRBJ2-7; D not resolved. Trimming left V 1 base short and J 0 bases short, with 10 bases between. The germline CDR1 and CDR2 sequences are LGHNA and YSLEER. This CDR3 has 15 residues. The CDR3 protein is CASSQVWDDSYEQYF. The CDR3 nucleotides are TGCGCCAGCAGCCAAGTATGGGATGACTCCTACGAGCAGTACTTC.

This clonotype has ten or more counts. The rearrangement uses TRBV28 and TRBJ1-5; unclear D gene. Germline values: CDR1 MDHEN, CDR2 SYDVKM. The CDR3 is made up of 13 amino acids. V was trimmed by 5 bases and J by 1 base, leaving 6 bases between them. This chain's CDR3 is CASSGWSNQPQHF. The CDR3 coding sequence is TGTGCCAGCAGTGGTTGGAGCAATCAGCCCCAGCATTTT.

Regarding this clonotype: A much larger clonotype is one base distant, so this may be a read error. V usage is TRBV7-2 and J usage is TRBJ1-4; D gene ambiguous. V lost 4 bases and J lost 10, with 13 bases in between. Germline V gene sequence: CDR1 SGHTA, CDR2 FQGNSA. The CDR3 covers 13 residues. CDR3: CASSWSRAGKLFF. DNA for the CDR3: TGTGCCAGCAGCTGGTCGAGGGCCGGAAAACTGTTTTTT. The full variable domain, completed using reference TRBV7-2 and TRBJ1-4, is GAGVSQSPSNKVTEKGKDVELRCDPISGHTALYWYRQSLGQGLEFLIYFQGNSAPDKSGLPSDRFSAERTGGSVSTLTIQRTQQEDSAVYLCASSWSRAGKLFFGSGTQLSVL.

A few counts support this clonotype. V is TRBV20-1 and J is TRBJ2-7, with a weak D call TRBD2 (6 bases). CDR1 is DFQATT and CDR2 is SNEGSKA in the germline V gene (reference sequence). V lost 3 bases to trimming and J lost 2 bases, with 8 bases between them. The CDR3 is 12 residues long. In nucleotides, the CDR3 is TGCAGTGCTAGCGGGGAGGCCTACGAGCAGTACTTC. This codes for CSASGEAYEQYF.

This clonotype was observed a few times. The chain links TRBV27 to TRBJ1-6; the D is unclear. CDR3 size: 12 residues. Germline assignment: CDR1 MNHEY and CDR2 SMNVEV (reference sequence). Trimming stripped 2 bases from V and 7 bases from J, with 3 bases between. This CDR3 reads CASSLLNSPLHF. The CDR3 DNA sequence: TGTGCCAGCAGTTTACTGAATTCACCCCTCCACTTT.

This clonotype was seen at least ten times. This sequence joins TRBV7-2 and TRBJ1-1, with D perhaps TRBD1 (5 bases). Germline V gene sequence: CDR1 SGHTA, CDR2 FQGNSA. The V gene lost 5 bases and the J gene lost 5 bases, with 18 bases spanning the gap. The CDR3 totals 15 residues. The DNA for the CDR3 is TGTGCCAGCAGCAGACAGTCCGGGACGGGGACTGAAGCTTTCTTT. Translation: CASSRQSGTGTEAFF.

This clonotype was seen a handful of times. The rearrangement links TRBV28 to TRBJ2-1; the D is unclear. This CDR3 is built from 11 residues. Germline V lookup: CDR1 MDHEN, CDR2 SYDVKM. V was shortened by 3 bases and J by 6 bases, with 3 bases between the two germline ends. CDR3 protein: CASSLANEQFF. In nucleotides, the CDR3 is TGTGCCAGCAGTTTGGCCAATGAGCAGTTCTTC.

This clonotype was counted many times. J is TRBJ1-5 and V is TRBV20-1; maybe TRBD1 (5 bases). V was shortened by 0 bases and J by 2 bases, with 8 bases between the two germline ends. The CDR3 sequence is 14 residues long. Germline V gene sequence: CDR1 DFQATT, CDR2 SNEGSKA (reference sequence). CDR3 coding DNA: TGCAGTGCTAGAGACAGGGTCGGCAATCAGCCCCAGCATTTT. This encodes CSARDRVGNQPQHF.

The rearrangement links TRBV5-6 to TRBJ1-1, with a possible D match to TRBD1 (5 bases). The V gene's germline CDR1 is SGHDT and CDR2 YYEEEE. This CDR3 has 13 amino acids. Trimming cost V 4 bases and J 10 bases, with 17 bases left between them. CDR3 loop: CASSPQAGLGAFF. The CDR3, as DNA: TGTGCCAGCAGCCCCCAGGCGGGGCTGGGAGCTTTCTTT.

This clonotype came up many times. The chain employs TRBV5-1 and TRBJ2-3, with 14 bases matching TRBD2. The ends lost 4 bases at V and 4 bases at J; junction bases unmatched: 2. CDR1 is SGHRS and CDR2 is YFSETQ in the germline V gene. This CDR3 comprises 15 residues. CDR3 residues: CASSRLAGGPDTQYF. The CDR3 bases are TGCGCCAGCAGCCGACTAGCGGGGGGGCCAGATACGCAGTATTTT.

The V gene is TRBV19, the J gene TRBJ1-1; unclear D gene. This CDR3 is 16 amino acids long. Trimming shortened V by 5 bases and J by 4 bases, and 20 bases separated the two germline ends. Germline lookup yields CDR1 LNHDA and CDR2 SQIVND (reference sequence). CDR3 protein: CASSHAGGGLSTEAFF. CDR3 nucleotides: TGTGCCAGTAGTCACGCAGGAGGCGGGCTAAGCACTGAAGCTTTCTTT.

Ten or more counts support this clonotype. V usage is TRBV10-3 and J usage is TRBJ1-5; D unresolved. V was trimmed by 2 bases and J by 0 bases, leaving 11 bases between them. The length of the CDR3 is 16 residues. Germline V CDR1 and CDR2: ENHRY, SYGVKD. The CDR3 bases are TGTGCCATCAGTGAGGGGAAGGAGTATAGCAATCAGCCCCAGCATTTT. Translating gives CAISEGKEYSNQPQHF.

The chain is built from TRBV20-1 and TRBJ2-7, with D uncertain. The V gene lost 8 bases and the J gene lost 3 bases, with 20 bases spanning the gap. The CDR3 is made up of 14 amino acids. CDR1 and CDR2 from the germline V gene are DFQATT and SNEGSKA (reference sequence). The CDR3 DNA reads as TGCAGTTCCTCCCCGTTAGGGCCGGGCTACGAGCAGTACTTC. Translation: CSSSPLGPGYEQYF.

Ten or more counts support this clonotype. The V and J genes are TRBV18 and TRBJ2-1; TRBD1 is a possible D gene (5 bases). The CDR3 is made up of 13 amino acids. Deletions cut 6 bases from V and 7 bases from J, with 13 bases between. Germline loops: CDR1 KGHSH, CDR2 LQKENI. The CDR3 here is CASSRKKGNEQFF. For the CDR3, the DNA is TGTGCCAGCTCGCGTAAGAAGGGGAATGAGCAGTTCTTC.

This clonotype was counted at least ten times. The chain employs TRBV12-3 or TRBV12-4 and TRBJ2-1; TRBD1 aligns across 9 bases. This CDR3 has 16 residues. The V and J ends lost 0 bases and 9 bases, in that order; junction bases with no gene match: 9. The CDR3 DNA is TGTGCCAGCAGTTTAGCCGCGGGACAGGGTCTCGGTGAGCAGTTCTTC. Encoded protein: CASSLAAGQGLGEQFF.

Notes on this clonotype: With a much larger clone just one base away, this may be a read error. The gene calls are TRBV29-1 and TRBJ1-2, with 7 bases lining up with TRBD1. The CDR3 loop spans 14 amino acids. The germline V gene encodes CDR1 SQVTM and CDR2 ANQGSEA. The V segment lost 4 bases and the J segment 8 bases; nucleotides outside the gene matches: 13. The CDR3 reads CSVGGVVGGGGYTF. The CDR3, as DNA: TGCAGCGTTGGTGGAGTAGTAGGGGGCGGAGGCTACACCTTC.

V is TRBV7-2 and J is TRBJ1-1; a possible D gene is TRBD1 (6 bases). CDR3 size: 19 residues. Germline V lookup: CDR1 SGHTA, CDR2 FQGNSA. The V end was cut by 7 bases, the J end by 1 base, with 28 bases between. CDR3 bases: TGTGCCAGCAAAACTGGCATCGGGACATCTTTTCTCTCGAACACTGAAGCTTTCTTT. Encoded protein: CASKTGIGTSFLSNTEAFF.

The J gene is TRBJ1-1, the V gene TRBV7-9, with 7 bases lining up with TRBD1. Germline V gene lookup returns CDR1 SEHNR and CDR2 FQNEAQ (reference sequence). CDR3 length: 14 amino acids. Trimming took 3 bases from V and 7 from J; bases not matched to a gene: 8. The CDR3: CASSFTTGEGEAFF. The DNA of the CDR3 is TGTGCCAGCAGCTTTACCACAGGGGAGGGTGAAGCTTTCTTT.

This clonotype was recorded at least ten times. The rearrangement joins TRBV20-1 to TRBJ2-7; possibly TRBD1 for D (5 bases). This CDR3 is built from 13 residues. V was cut by 3 bases and J by 2 bases, with 11 bases left in between. The germline gives CDR1 DFQATT, CDR2 SNEGSKA (reference sequence). Here the CDR3 reads CSASKGVAYEQYF. CDR3 nucleotide sequence: TGCAGTGCTAGCAAAGGGGTAGCCTACGAGCAGTACTTC.